The 18 T cell receptor beta chains in this list originate from one sample, sequenced in a study of glioma-infiltrating T cells after dendritic cell vaccination. Assay: immunoSEQ multiplex PCR; the TCRdb copy retains only in-frame clones and omits some. Among 45,000 to 50,000 clones listed, 85% were seen once. The sample was blood, taken before dendritic cell vaccination. These receptors originate from a human donor with glioblastoma.

The gene calls are TRBV29-1 and TRBJ2-7; no clear D gene. Between the trimmed V and J ends, which lost 4 bases and 0 bases, there was a span of 13 bases. This CDR3 region has 14 residues. Germline V gene sequence: CDR1 SQVTM, CDR2 ANQGSEA. CDR3 residues: CSVGFRLSSYEQYF. As DNA, the CDR3 is TGCAGCGTTGGCTTCAGGTTAAGCTCCTACGAGCAGTACTTC.

This rearrangement joins TRBV4-2 to TRBJ2-3; 9 nucleotides align to TRBD2. The CDR3 sequence is 17 residues long. V gave up 0 bases and J gave up 1 base; unmatched junction bases: 5. Germline V gene lookup returns CDR1 LGHNA and CDR2 YNFKEQ. For the CDR3, the DNA is TGTGCCAGCAGCCAAGATTCTAGCGGGATGGGCACAGATACGCAGTATTTT. As protein: CASSQDSSGMGTDTQYF.

The chain's CDR3 is CASRGTGYTYGYTF. DNA for the CDR3: TGTGCCAGCAGGGGGACAGGGTATACCTATGGCTACACCTTC. The chain has TRBV9 and TRBJ1-2, with 9 bases lining up with TRBD1. Germline V gene data show CDR1 as SGDLS and CDR2 as YYNGEE. The J segment lost 4 bases and the V segment lost 5 bases, leaving 6 bases of the junction unmatched. The CDR3 totals 14 residues.

The CDR3 sequence: CASSLLLPGDGTEAFF. CDR3 bases: TGCGCCAGCAGCTTGTTGTTACCAGGGGACGGCACTGAAGCTTTCTTT. The chain links TRBV5-1 to TRBJ1-1, with TRBD1 as a possible D gene (6 bases). Per the germline V gene, CDR1 is SGHRS and CDR2 is YFSETQ. V was trimmed by 1 base and J by 4 bases, leaving 17 bases between them. The CDR3 extends over 16 amino acids.

This chain uses TRBV12-5 with TRBJ2-1, with a weak D call TRBD1 (6 bases). The CDR3 runs 15 residues. Germline V gene data show CDR1 as LGHNT and CDR2 as FRNRAP. Trimming cost V 6 bases and J 7 bases, with 19 bases left between them. CDR3 in amino acids: CASGQGRSYTNEQFF. The CDR3 DNA reads as TGTGCTAGTGGACAGGGTCGTTCCTACACGAATGAGCAGTTCTTC.

The chain carries TRBV7-8 and TRBJ1-3, with a weak D call TRBD1 (5 bases). The V end lost 5 bases, the J end lost 2 bases, and 16 bases lay between the germline ends. Germline V gene sequence: CDR1 SGHVS, CDR2 FQNEAQ. The CDR3 runs 16 residues. Here the CDR3 reads CASSVETRVAGNTIYF. In DNA form, the CDR3 reads TGTGCCAGCAGCGTAGAAACCAGGGTGGCTGGAAACACCATATATTTT.

This sequence joins TRBV30 and TRBJ1-5; 7 positions agree with TRBD1. The CDR3 runs to 12 residues. Unmatched junction bases numbered 3, after V lost 7 bases and J lost 3 bases. CDR1 and CDR2 from the germline V gene are GTSNPN and SVGIG (reference sequence). CDR3 nucleotides: TGTGCCTCAGACAGGGACAATCAGCCCCAGCATTTT. Encoded protein: CASDRDNQPQHF.

This clone came up a few times. The rearrangement links TRBV15 to TRBJ2-7, with 10 positions matching TRBD2. V trimming: 6 bases; J trimming: 2 bases; junction bases outside the gene matches: 4. The CDR3 runs 14 residues. Germline lookup yields CDR1 LNHNV and CDR2 YYDKDF (reference sequence). The CDR3 spells CATSSGRPPYEQYF. CDR3 sequence (DNA): TGTGCCACCAGTAGCGGGAGGCCCCCCTACGAGCAGTACTTC.

The gene calls are TRBV6-6 and TRBJ1-2; weak D call: TRBD1 (6 bases). The CDR3 contains 15 residues. From germline, CDR1 is MNHNY and CDR2 SVGAGI (reference sequence). Trimming cost V 6 bases and J 3 bases, with 17 bases left between them. CDR3 DNA sequence: TGTGCCAGCAGAAAATCAACAGGGTTCGACTATGGCTACACCTTC. It yields the protein CASRKSTGFDYGYTF.

The J gene is TRBJ1-1, the V gene TRBV19; TRBD1 is a possible D gene (5 bases). The V end was cut by 5 bases, the J end by 5 bases, with 12 bases between. The germline V gene encodes CDR1 LNHDA and CDR2 SQIVND (reference sequence). The CDR3 has 13 residues. The CDR3 coding sequence is TGTGCCAGTAGTGGGCAGGGCTGGACTGAAGCTTTCTTT. Protein product: CASSGQGWTEAFF.

This clone has more than one count but fewer than ten. The chain links TRBV27 to TRBJ2-3, with D perhaps TRBD2 (6 bases). This CDR3 region has 13 residues. Germline CDR1 reads MNHEY; CDR2 reads SMNVEV (reference sequence). Trimming stripped 5 bases from V and 6 bases from J, with 12 bases between. The CDR3 loop is CASSHTSRDTQYF. CDR3 DNA sequence: TGTGCCAGCAGTCACACTAGCAGGGATACGCAGTATTTT.

This sequence joins TRBV7-3 and TRBJ2-5; 7 positions agree with TRBD2. J gave up 7 bases and V 3 bases, and 5 bases lay outside the gene matches. Germline lookup yields CDR1 SGHTA and CDR2 FQGTGA. This CDR3 has 13 amino acids. In DNA form, the CDR3 reads TGTGCCAGCAGCTTGGAGGGGAGGGGGACCCAGTACTTC. Translating gives CASSLEGRGTQYF.

CDR3: CASSIKLGQIYGYTF. The CDR3 nucleotides are TGTGCCAGTAGTATAAAATTGGGGCAGATCTATGGCTACACCTTC. The J gene is TRBJ1-2, the V gene TRBV19; a weak D match, TRBD1 (5 bases). This CDR3 comprises 15 residues. CDR1 is LNHDA, CDR2 SQIVND, per germline (reference sequence). Trimming removed 2 bases from V and 4 bases from J, with 14 bases in between.

This clone was observed a few times. The chain recombines TRBV19 with TRBJ2-3; TRBD1 aligns across 9 bases. CDR3 length equals 15 residues. The germline gives CDR1 LNHDA, CDR2 SQIVND (reference sequence). Losses at the gene ends were 4 bases for V and 5 bases for J; bases not matched to a gene: 7. The CDR3 here is CASSRGQGGRDTQYF. CDR3 bases: TGTGCCAGTAGTAGGGGACAGGGTGGAAGAGATACGCAGTATTTT. The entire variable domain, with the rest obtained from reference TRBV19 and TRBJ2-3, is as follows: DGGITQSPKYLFRKEGQNVTLSCEQNLNHDAMYWYRQDPGQGLRLIYYSQIVNDFQKGDIAEGYSVSREKKESFPLTVTSAQKNPTAFYLCASSRGQGGRDTQYFGPGTRLTVL.

The chain carries TRBV6-1 and TRBJ2-7; no clear D gene. The length of the CDR3 is 11 residues. Germline values: CDR1 MNHNS, CDR2 SASEGT. Trimming removed 10 bases at V and 6 bases at J, with 13 bases between. CDR3 protein: CATEAVAEQYF. For the CDR3, the DNA is TGTGCCACCGAGGCAGTAGCCGAGCAGTACTTC.

The rearrangement links TRBV10-1 to TRBJ2-3; 8 positions match TRBD2. The CDR3 covers 15 residues. V was pared by 3 bases and J by 1 base, with 3 bases of the junction left unmatched. Germline V gene data show CDR1 as WNHNN and CDR2 as SYGVQD (reference sequence). The CDR3 region has the DNA TGCGCCAGCAGTGATACGCGGGGGGGCACAGATACGCAGTATTTT. Translated: CASSDTRGGTDTQYF.

This clone was counted a few times. This rearrangement joins TRBV11-2 to TRBJ1-1, with TRBD1 matching over 7 bases. The length of the CDR3 is 13 residues. CDR1 is SGHAT, CDR2 FQNNGV, per germline. V shed 2 bases, J shed 6 bases, and the junction held 3 bases outside the gene matches. The chain's CDR3 is CASSLSTGAEAFF. In DNA form, the CDR3 reads TGTGCCAGCAGCTTATCCACAGGGGCTGAAGCTTTCTTT.

The CDR3 is CASSREGGALSQPQHF. The CDR3 DNA sequence: TGTGCCAGCTCGCGTGAGGGGGGGGCTCTTTCTCAGCCCCAGCATTTT. The chain links TRBV18 to TRBJ1-5; a possible D gene is TRBD1 (6 bases). Trimming stripped 6 bases from V and 6 bases from J, with 21 bases between. The CDR3 is made up of 16 amino acids. Germline V gives CDR1 KGHSH, CDR2 LQKENI.